A selection of T cell receptor beta chains follows, all from one sample in a study of blood T cell repertoires in COVID-19. Profiling relied on immunoSEQ multiplex PCR, and the TCRdb table lists in-frame clones only, not all of them. The table lists 110,000 or so clones, 75% to 90% of them singletons. The sample consisted of peripheral blood. These TCRs come from a human donor in a cohort sampled during active COVID-19. CDR3s include the opening cysteine and the closing phenylalanine or tryptophan. Each record gives: D gene, clone size, J gene, V gene, CDR3 protein, CDR3 DNA. D genes are given only for firm matches. Only some rows state a clone size, as once, few, many or a class for expanded clones.

D gene: TRBD1
clone size: .
J gene: TRBJ2-5
V gene: TRBV5-1
CDR3 protein: CASSLAVTGGETQYF
CDR3 DNA: TGCGCCAGCAGCTTGGCGGTGACAGGGGGCGAGACCCAGTACTTC

D gene: .
clone size: .
J gene: TRBJ1-2
V gene: TRBV4-1
CDR3 protein: CASSQGGGYGYTF
CDR3 DNA: TGCGCCAGCAGCCAAGGGGGGGGCTATGGCTACACCTTC

D gene: TRBD1
clone size: .
J gene: TRBJ1-4
V gene: TRBV9
CDR3 protein: CASSGQTGGFEKLFF
CDR3 DNA: TGTGCCAGCAGCGGCCAGACAGGGGGCTTTGAAAAACTGTTTTTT

D gene: .
clone size: once
J gene: TRBJ2-7
V gene: TRBV4-1
CDR3 protein: CASSQELSYGGSTYEQYF
CDR3 DNA: TGCGCCAGCAGCCAAGAATTATCTTACGGAGGGTCCACTTACGAGCAGTACTTC

D gene: .
clone size: .
J gene: TRBJ1-3
V gene: TRBV18
CDR3 protein: CASSPLGQSSGNTIYF
CDR3 DNA: TGTGCCAGCTCACCCCTTGGACAGTCCTCTGGAAACACCATATATTTT

D gene: TRBD1
clone size: .
J gene: TRBJ2-1
V gene: TRBV6-6
CDR3 protein: CASHQGAYNEQFF
CDR3 DNA: TGTGCCAGCCACCAGGGGGCCTACAATGAGCAGTTCTTC

D gene: TRBD2
clone size: .
J gene: TRBJ2-1
V gene: TRBV7-9
CDR3 protein: CASSLASGSSYNEQFF
CDR3 DNA: TGTGCCAGCAGCTTAGCGAGCGGGAGCTCCTACAATGAGCAGTTCTTC

D gene: .
clone size: few
J gene: TRBJ2-7
V gene: TRBV27
CDR3 protein: CASRDLTSYEQYF
CDR3 DNA: TGTGCCAGTCGGGACTTGACCTCCTACGAGCAGTACTTC

D gene: .
clone size: .
J gene: TRBJ1-2
V gene: TRBV27
CDR3 protein: CASTQSGGADYGYTF
CDR3 DNA: TGTGCCAGCACCCAAAGTGGGGGCGCGGACTATGGCTACACCTTC

D gene: TRBD1
clone size: .
J gene: TRBJ1-5
V gene: TRBV7-2
CDR3 protein: CASSPTGVGNQPQHF
CDR3 DNA: TGTGCCAGCAGCCCTACAGGGGTCGGCAATCAGCCCCAGCATTTT

D gene: .
clone size: .
J gene: TRBJ2-1
V gene: TRBV5-1
CDR3 protein: CASTRQGPYNEQFF
CDR3 DNA: TGCGCCAGCACGCGTCAGGGGCCCTACAATGAGCAGTTCTTC

D gene: TRBD1
clone size: .
J gene: TRBJ1-6
V gene: TRBV11-2
CDR3 protein: CASSNRGRDTYSPLHF
CDR3 DNA: TGTGCCAGCAGCAATAGGGGGCGGGACACCTATTCACCCCTCCACTTT

D gene: .
clone size: .
J gene: TRBJ1-5
V gene: TRBV6-6
CDR3 protein: CASTASRGSNQPQHF
CDR3 DNA: TGTGCCAGCACCGCATCCAGGGGAAGCAATCAGCCCCAGCATTTT

D gene: .
clone size: once
J gene: TRBJ2-3
V gene: TRBV10-3
CDR3 protein: CAISESSGIKADTQYF
CDR3 DNA: TGTGCCATCAGTGAGTCGTCAGGGATTAAGGCAGATACGCAGTATTTT

D gene: .
clone size: .
J gene: TRBJ1-2
V gene: TRBV6-5
CDR3 protein: CASSYSRFTNYGYTF
CDR3 DNA: TGTGCCAGCAGTTACTCACGGTTTACTAACTATGGCTACACCTTC

D gene: .
clone size: .
J gene: TRBJ2-3
V gene: TRBV6-2/TRBV6-3
CDR3 protein: CASSLQKTDTQYF
CDR3 DNA: TGTGCCAGCAGTCTCCAGAAAACAGATACGCAGTATTTT

D gene: .
clone size: .
J gene: TRBJ2-1
V gene: TRBV4-1
CDR3 protein: CASSQGGNSYNEQFF
CDR3 DNA: TGCGCCAGCAGCCAAGGCGGTAACTCCTACAATGAGCAGTTCTTC

D gene: TRBD1
clone size: .
J gene: TRBJ1-1
V gene: TRBV6-1
CDR3 protein: CASSDPGQVNTEAFF
CDR3 DNA: TGTGCCAGCAGTGACCCTGGACAGGTGAACACTGAAGCTTTCTTT

D gene: TRBD2
clone size: .
J gene: TRBJ2-1
V gene: TRBV7-6
CDR3 protein: CASSSAGGQDEQFF
CDR3 DNA: TGTGCCAGCAGCTCCGCGGGGGGGCAGGATGAGCAGTTCTTC

D gene: .
clone size: .
J gene: TRBJ2-5
V gene: TRBV15
CDR3 protein: CATSRAIQETQYF
CDR3 DNA: TGTGCCACCAGCAGAGCCATCCAAGAGACCCAGTACTTC

D gene: TRBD2
clone size: .
J gene: TRBJ2-7
V gene: TRBV3-1/TRBV3-2
CDR3 protein: CASSQENGGGPTYEQYF
CDR3 DNA: TGTGCCAGCAGCCAAGAAAACGGCGGGGGGCCCACCTACGAGCAGTACTTC

D gene: .
clone size: once
J gene: TRBJ1-2
V gene: TRBV19
CDR3 protein: CASTPLDFGYGYTF
CDR3 DNA: TGTGCCAGTACCCCTCTCGACTTTGGGTATGGCTACACCTTC

D gene: .
clone size: once
J gene: TRBJ2-7
V gene: TRBV6-5
CDR3 protein: CASSPMRGSEQYF
CDR3 DNA: TGTGCCAGCAGCCCGATGCGAGGTTCCGAGCAGTACTTC

D gene: TRBD2
clone size: .
J gene: TRBJ2-7
V gene: TRBV29-1
CDR3 protein: CSVEGLAGGGPYEQYF
CDR3 DNA: TGCAGCGTCGAGGGACTAGCGGGGGGGGGACCCTACGAGCAGTACTTC

D gene: .
clone size: .
J gene: TRBJ2-7
V gene: TRBV20-1
CDR3 protein: CSASRVLEAYEQYF
CDR3 DNA: TGCAGTGCTAGTAGGGTATTGGAGGCCTACGAGCAGTACTTC

D gene: TRBD1
clone size: .
J gene: TRBJ2-7
V gene: TRBV3-1/TRBV3-2
CDR3 protein: CASSQGGQGALEQYF
CDR3 DNA: TGTGCCAGCAGCCAAGGGGGACAGGGGGCTCTTGAGCAGTACTTC

D gene: TRBD1
clone size: .
J gene: TRBJ2-7
V gene: TRBV7-2
CDR3 protein: CASSLAGTGFGEQYF
CDR3 DNA: TGTGCCAGCAGCTTAGCAGGGACAGGGTTCGGCGAGCAGTACTTC

D gene: TRBD1
clone size: .
J gene: TRBJ1-1
V gene: TRBV29-1
CDR3 protein: CSVGQGDTEAFF
CDR3 DNA: TGCAGCGTGGGACAGGGGGACACTGAAGCTTTCTTT

D gene: .
clone size: .
J gene: TRBJ2-3
V gene: TRBV3-1/TRBV3-2
CDR3 protein: CASSQGRSLDTQYF
CDR3 DNA: TGTGCCAGCAGCCAAGGGAGAAGTTTGGATACGCAGTATTTT

D gene: TRBD2
clone size: .
J gene: TRBJ2-3
V gene: TRBV2
CDR3 protein: CASNPLAGLTDTQYF
CDR3 DNA: TGTGCCAGCAACCCACTAGCGGGACTCACAGATACGCAGTATTTT

D gene: TRBD1
clone size: .
J gene: TRBJ2-7
V gene: TRBV7-9
CDR3 protein: CASSLATGTLMEQYF
CDR3 DNA: TGTGCCAGCAGCTTAGCGACAGGGACCCTGATGGAGCAGTACTTC

D gene: TRBD1
clone size: .
J gene: TRBJ2-4
V gene: TRBV2
CDR3 protein: CASNLDRVNLAAKNIQYF
CDR3 DNA: TGTGCCAGCAACCTGGACAGGGTGAATTTAGCGGCCAAAAACATTCAGTACTTC

D gene: .
clone size: .
J gene: TRBJ1-5
V gene: TRBV25-1
CDR3 protein: CAGSEGTGGQPQHF
CDR3 DNA: TGTGCCGGCAGTGAAGGGACGGGGGGGCAGCCCCAGCATTTT

D gene: .
clone size: .
J gene: TRBJ2-7
V gene: TRBV19
CDR3 protein: CASMGLSYEQYF
CDR3 DNA: TGTGCCAGTATGGGACTTTCCTACGAGCAGTACTTC

D gene: TRBD1
clone size: .
J gene: TRBJ1-1
V gene: TRBV5-6
CDR3 protein: CASSLWGQGVTEAFF
CDR3 DNA: TGTGCCAGCAGCTTGTGGGGACAGGGAGTCACTGAAGCTTTCTTT

D gene: .
clone size: .
J gene: TRBJ1-2
V gene: TRBV12-3/TRBV12-4
CDR3 protein: CASSFNDYGYTF
CDR3 DNA: TGTGCCAGCAGTTTCAATGACTATGGCTACACCTTC

D gene: TRBD1
clone size: once
J gene: TRBJ1-2
V gene: TRBV4-1
CDR3 protein: CASSQVGQDSFYGYTF
CDR3 DNA: TGCGCCAGCAGCCAAGTCGGACAGGACTCTTTCTATGGCTACACCTTC

D gene: TRBD2
clone size: .
J gene: TRBJ2-1
V gene: TRBV10-3
CDR3 protein: CATLGTSGASREQFF
CDR3 DNA: TGTGCCACCTTGGGGACTAGCGGGGCGAGCAGAGAGCAGTTCTTC

D gene: .
clone size: .
J gene: TRBJ1-6
V gene: TRBV27
CDR3 protein: CASSLSWSGYNSPLHF
CDR3 DNA: TGTGCCAGCAGTTTATCGTGGTCGGGGTATAATTCACCCCTCCACTTT

D gene: .
clone size: .
J gene: TRBJ1-2
V gene: TRBV11-2
CDR3 protein: CASSARTGPGYTF
CDR3 DNA: TGTGCCAGCAGCGCAAGAACAGGGCCTGGCTACACCTTC

D gene: .
clone size: .
J gene: TRBJ1-5
V gene: TRBV5-1
CDR3 protein: CASSLGTGDQPQHF
CDR3 DNA: TGCGCCAGCAGCTTAGGTACAGGTGATCAGCCCCAGCATTTT

D gene: TRBD1
clone size: few
J gene: TRBJ2-3
V gene: TRBV7-8
CDR3 protein: CASSLAGTGGLGDTQYF
CDR3 DNA: TGTGCCAGCAGCTTAGCGGGGACAGGGGGTTTAGGAGATACGCAGTATTTT

D gene: .
clone size: once
J gene: TRBJ2-7
V gene: TRBV28
CDR3 protein: CASSHRDFSYEQYF
CDR3 DNA: TGTGCCAGCAGCCACCGGGACTTCTCGTACGAGCAGTACTTC

D gene: .
clone size: few
J gene: TRBJ1-5
V gene: TRBV15
CDR3 protein: CATSREGQISAQPQHF
CDR3 DNA: TGTGCCACCAGCAGAGAGGGCCAGATTTCTGCTCAGCCCCAGCATTTT

D gene: .
clone size: .
J gene: TRBJ2-7
V gene: TRBV5-4
CDR3 protein: CASSLGSVYEQYF
CDR3 DNA: TGTGCCAGCAGCTTGGGTTCGGTCTACGAGCAGTACTTC

D gene: TRBD1
clone size: few
J gene: TRBJ2-6
V gene: TRBV7-9
CDR3 protein: CASSPTGGSGANVLTF
CDR3 DNA: TGTGCCAGCAGCCCGACAGGGGGCTCTGGGGCCAACGTCCTGACTTTC

D gene: .
clone size: .
J gene: TRBJ1-5
V gene: TRBV15
CDR3 protein: CATSWDKDQPQHF
CDR3 DNA: TGTGCCACCAGCTGGGACAAAGATCAGCCCCAGCATTTT